Below are 27 T cell receptor beta chains sequenced from a single sample in a study of blood T cell repertoires in COVID-19. Some clones are missing from TCRdb's copy, which holds only in-frame ones; the method was immunoSEQ multiplex PCR. Found here are roughly 410,000 clones, about 87% of them singletons; the top ten hold under 3%. Sequences were obtained from peripheral blood. The origin of the receptors is a woman aged 55-70 years with COVID-19, enrolled during active disease.

This sequence joins TRBV18 and TRBJ2-7; no firm D call. Trimming pared 2 bases from V and 0 bases from J, leaving 8 bases between. The germline CDR1 and CDR2 sequences are KGHSH and LQKENI. CDR3 length: 14 residues. CDR3 DNA sequence: TGTGCCAGCTCACCAGAGACGGGCTCCTACGAGCAGTACTTC. This translates into CASSPETGSYEQYF.

Only a few counts were recorded for this clone. J is TRBJ2-2 and V is TRBV9, with D perhaps matching TRBD1 (5 bases). Per germline, CDR1 SGDLS and CDR2 YYNGEE. The CDR3 runs to 16 residues. The V end was cut by 4 bases, the J end by 0 bases, with 13 bases between. The CDR3 here is CASSPRAGTNTGELFF. The CDR3 DNA reads as TGTGCCAGCAGCCCACGGGCAGGGACGAACACCGGGGAGCTGTTTTTT.

The rearrangement joins TRBV6-2 or TRBV6-3 to TRBJ1-5; D is ambiguous. V was trimmed by 3 bases and J by 1 base, leaving 7 bases between them. The CDR3 extends over 14 amino acids. Germline V gene data show CDR1 as MNHEY and CDR2 as SVGEGT. CDR3 sequence reads: CASSYMRSNQPQHF. CDR3 nucleotides: TGTGCCAGCAGTTATATGAGGAGCAATCAGCCCCAGCATTTT.

The V call is TRBV11-3, the J call TRBJ2-3; the D gene is possibly TRBD1 (6 bases). The CDR3 loop spans 14 amino acids. From germline, CDR1 is SGHNT and CDR2 YENEEA. V dropped 1 base and J dropped 6 bases, with 11 bases sitting between them. The CDR3 loop reads CASSLGRGEDTQYF. For the CDR3, the DNA is TGTGCCAGCAGCTTAGGCAGGGGAGAGGATACGCAGTATTTT. The whole variable domain, remainder taken from reference TRBV11-3 and TRBJ2-3, is EAGVVQSPRYKIIEKKQPVAFWCNPISGHNTLYWYLQNLGQGPELLIRYENEEAVDDSQLPKDRFSAERLKGVDSTLKIQPAELGDSAVYLCASSLGRGEDTQYFGPGTRLTVL.

Worth noting for this clone: The junction does not match germline at one end; this may be a read error. This chain joins TRBV18 and TRBJ1-3; possibly TRBD1 for D (6 bases). The CDR3 consists of 14 residues. Germline V CDR1 and CDR2: KGHSH, LQKENI. The CDR3 region is CASSPQGGSNTIYF. CDR3 sequence (DNA): TGTGCCAGCTCTCCACAGGGAGGGTCGAACACCATATATTTT.

The rearrangement joins TRBV18 to TRBJ1-6, with a tentative D call TRBD1 (5 bases). Germline CDR1 is KGHSH and CDR2 is LQKENI. Trimming cost V 1 base and J 7 bases, with 11 bases left between them. There are 15 residues in the CDR3. DNA for the CDR3: TGTGCCAGCTCACCACTTGGAGACAGCAATTCACCCCTCCACTTT. As protein: CASSPLGDSNSPLHF.

This chain uses TRBV5-1 with TRBJ1-4; no reliable D call. The V end lost 4 bases, the J end lost 0 bases, and 16 bases lay between the germline ends. Germline CDR1 and CDR2: SGHRS and YFSETQ. The CDR3 sequence is 17 residues long. The CDR3 loop is CASSVLPQVATNEKLFF. The CDR3 DNA reads TGCGCCAGCAGCGTATTACCGCAGGTTGCAACTAATGAAAAACTGTTTTTT.

V is TRBV5-1 and J is TRBJ1-6, with D hard to call. With 0 bases removed from V and 4 bases from J, the gap between germline ends came to 14 bases. The germline CDR1 and CDR2 sequences are SGHRS and YFSETQ. CDR3 size: 17 residues. In nucleotides, the CDR3 is TGCGCCAGCAGCTTGGAGTTTGGAGGTGTGTATAATTCACCCCTCCACTTT. Translating gives CASSLEFGGVYNSPLHF.

Turning to this clone: The sample holds other DNA sequences that translate to the same CDR3. This chain uses TRBV2 with TRBJ1-4, with 8 bases aligning to TRBD1. V lost 4 bases, J lost 5 bases, and 3 bases stayed unmatched. The CDR3 totals 14 residues. Germline V gives CDR1 SNHLY, CDR2 FYNNEI. The CDR3 bases are TGTGCCAGCAGTGGGACAGGGTTAAATGAAAAACTGTTTTTT. The encoded protein is CASSGTGLNEKLFF.

This rearrangement joins TRBV3-1 (or the pseudogene TRBV3-2) to TRBJ2-7; possible D gene TRBD2, 5 bases. Trimming stripped 3 bases from V and 6 bases from J, with 12 bases between. This CDR3 spans 13 amino acids. Per the germline V gene, CDR1 is LGHDT and CDR2 is YNNKEL (reference sequence). CDR3 amino acids: CASSHSASSEQYF. CDR3 nucleotide sequence: TGTGCCAGCAGCCATAGCGCGAGTTCCGAGCAGTACTTC.

The DNA for the CDR3 is TGTGCCAGCAGAACGACAGGGGAGGGCTATGGCTACACCTTC. Its translation: CASRTTGEGYGYTF. V usage is TRBV6-5 and J usage is TRBJ1-2; 8 bases are a match to TRBD1. From germline, CDR1 is MNHEY and CDR2 SVGAGI. J was trimmed by 4 bases and V by 6 bases; bases with no gene match: 7. The CDR3 has 14 amino acids.

This chain joins TRBV5-1 and TRBJ2-5, with TRBD1 matching over 7 bases. Germline V gene lookup returns CDR1 SGHRS and CDR2 YFSETQ. Unmatched junction bases numbered 8, after V lost 3 bases and J lost 0 bases. This CDR3 is built from 16 residues. CDR3: CASSSNRDRYQETQYF. CDR3 bases: TGCGCCAGCAGCTCAAATCGGGACAGATACCAAGAGACCCAGTACTTC.

The rearrangement links TRBV10-3 to TRBJ1-5; no definite D call. The CDR3 covers 16 residues. Germline CDR1 and CDR2: ENHRY and SYGVKD. The V end lost 0 bases, the J end lost 1 base, and 10 bases lay between the germline ends. As DNA, the CDR3 is TGTGCCATCAGTGAGTCGGAGAGTTGGAGCAATCAGCCCCAGCATTTT. It codes for CAISESESWSNQPQHF.

This clone showed up just a few times. This chain connects TRBV5-1 to TRBJ2-5; TRBD2 matches 7 bases. V lost 5 bases to trimming and J lost 1 base; unmatched junction nucleotides: 2. The CDR3 is 13 amino acids. CDR1 and CDR2 from the germline V gene are SGHRS and YFSETQ. For the CDR3, the DNA is TGCGCCAGCAGAGCGGGGCCCCAAGAGACCCAGTACTTC. It codes for CASRAGPQETQYF.

The chain combines TRBV3-1 (or the pseudogene TRBV3-2) with TRBJ1-3; 9 bases line up with TRBD1. The J segment lost 2 bases and the V segment lost 2 bases, leaving 16 bases of the junction unmatched. CDR1 LGHDT and CDR2 YNNKEL come from the germline V gene (reference sequence). The CDR3 length is 20 residues. CDR3 in DNA: TGTGCCAGCAGCCAACACGGTGGGACAGGGCATGGCCGGGCTGGAAACACCATATATTTT. This translates into CASSQHGGTGHGRAGNTIYF.

This sequence joins TRBV28 and TRBJ1-5; possibly TRBD1 for D (5 bases). Trimming stripped 6 bases from V and 6 bases from J, with 18 bases between. Germline assignment: CDR1 MDHEN and CDR2 SYDVKM. This CDR3 comprises 15 residues. The CDR3 region has the DNA TGTGCCAGCAGCTCCCCGGGTTTGGGGGGTCAGCCCCAGCATTTT. This codes for CASSSPGLGGQPQHF.

This sequence joins TRBV19 and TRBJ2-2; D is perhaps TRBD2 (5 bases). CDR1 is LNHDA and CDR2 is SQIVND in the germline V gene (reference sequence). Trimming left V 3 bases short and J 5 bases short, with 10 bases between. CDR3 length: 14 residues. CDR3 coding DNA: TGTGCCAGTAGTATGTCAGGCGGGACCGGGGAGCTGTTTTTT. This gives the protein CASSMSGGTGELFF.

This clone was observed once. This chain uses TRBV19 with TRBJ2-7; TRBD1 might be the D (6 bases). V lost 8 bases and J 0 bases, leaving 11 bases between the germline ends. This CDR3 contains 13 residues. Germline lookup yields CDR1 LNHDA and CDR2 SQIVND (reference sequence). The CDR3 sequence is CASEGTYSYEQYF. DNA of the CDR3: TGTGCCAGTGAAGGGACATACTCCTACGAGCAGTACTTC.

The chain combines TRBV5-1 with TRBJ2-3, with a tentative D call TRBD2 (6 bases). V lost 5 bases, J lost 0 bases, and 16 bases lay in between. The CDR3 spans 16 residues. Germline lookup yields CDR1 SGHRS and CDR2 YFSETQ. CDR3: CASREGYAQSTDTQYF. The DNA for the CDR3 is TGCGCCAGCAGGGAGGGCTACGCCCAGAGCACAGATACGCAGTATTTT.

The chain recombines TRBV5-1 with TRBJ2-5; TRBD2 agrees at 11 bases. The CDR3 extends over 15 amino acids. Trimming cost V 5 bases and J 6 bases; bases outside gene matches: 9. The germline CDR1 and CDR2 sequences are SGHRS and YFSETQ. CDR3 bases: TGCGCCAGCAGTGTTAGCGGGGGGGCTCAACAGACCCAGTACTTC. Its protein is CASSVSGGAQQTQYF.

This clone turned up a few times. The chain joins TRBV5-1 to TRBJ1-1; 8 nucleotides agree with TRBD1. Germline V gives CDR1 SGHRS, CDR2 YFSETQ. The CDR3 sequence is 15 residues long. Losses at the gene ends were 2 bases for V and 1 base for J; bases not matched to a gene: 4. This CDR3 is CASSLGTGANTEAFF. The DNA of the CDR3 is TGCGCCAGCAGCTTAGGGACAGGAGCGAACACTGAAGCTTTCTTT. Complete variable domain (other parts from reference TRBV5-1 and TRBJ1-1): KAGVTQTPRYLIKTRGQQVTLSCSPISGHRSVSWYQQTPGQGLQFLFEYFSETQRNKGNFPGRFSGRQFSNSRSEMNVSTLELGDSALYLCASSLGTGANTEAFFGQGTRLTVV.

The V and J genes are TRBV5-1 and TRBJ1-2, with TRBD1 identical over 12 bases. Germline assignment: CDR1 SGHRS and CDR2 YFSETQ. V dropped 0 bases and J dropped 8; count of bases not matched to a gene: 2. This CDR3 contains 14 residues. The CDR3 nucleotides read TGCGCCAGCAGCTTGGCGGGACAGGGGGCAGGCTACACCTTC. The encoded protein is CASSLAGQGAGYTF.

A few counts support this clone. CDR3 in DNA: TGTGCCAGCACCACCGCAGGGGATATCACAGATACGCAGTATTTT. Residues: CASTTAGDITDTQYF. The rearrangement joins TRBV28 to TRBJ2-3, with D maybe TRBD1 (6 bases). V dropped 7 bases and J dropped 2 bases, with 16 bases sitting between them. CDR1 and CDR2 from the germline V gene are MDHEN and SYDVKM. The CDR3 spans 15 residues. The variable domain in full, with the rest retrieved from reference TRBV28 and TRBJ2-3, is DVKVTQSSRYLVKRTGEKVFLECVQDMDHENMFWYRQDPGLGLRLIYFSYDVKMKEKGDIPEGYSVSREKKERFSLILESASTNQTSMYLCASTTAGDITDTQYFGPGTRLTVL.

The CDR3 DNA sequence: TGTGCTAGTGGTTTGGGTACGTCAGGCGCACCCCTCCACTTT. Protein product: CASGLGTSGAPLHF. This chain uses TRBV12-5 with TRBJ1-6; D gene unclear. This CDR3 is built from 14 residues. V lost 1 base and J 11 bases, leaving 12 bases between the germline ends. Germline-derived CDR1 and CDR2 are LGHNT and FRNRAP.

This chain connects TRBV19 to TRBJ1-2; perhaps TRBD1 as D (5 bases). This CDR3 has 14 amino acids. Trimming pared 7 bases from V and 2 bases from J, leaving 14 bases between. Germline V gene sequence: CDR1 LNHDA, CDR2 SQIVND (reference sequence). CDR3 sequence (DNA): TGTGCCAGTAATCGACAGAGCATCAACTATGGCTACACCTTC. This codes for CASNRQSINYGYTF.

This clone was picked up a small number of times. The chain is built from TRBV11-2 and TRBJ1-5; D gene unclear. The germline gives CDR1 SGHAT, CDR2 FQNNGV. The germline V and J ends were trimmed by 0 bases and 8 bases, with 8 bases remaining between them. The CDR3 totals 13 residues. The CDR3: CASSLDRGEPQHF. The CDR3 bases are TGTGCCAGCAGCTTAGATCGGGGTGAGCCCCAGCATTTT.

This sequence joins TRBV6-1 and TRBJ2-1; 11 positions match TRBD2. This CDR3 contains 18 residues. Germline assignment: CDR1 MNHNS and CDR2 SASEGT. The J segment lost 7 bases and the V segment lost 2 bases, leaving 13 bases of the junction unmatched. The CDR3 loop is CASSERVDSGGAGNEQFF. The CDR3 region has the DNA TGTGCCAGCAGTGAAAGGGTCGATAGCGGGGGGGCAGGGAATGAGCAGTTCTTC.